Following are 19 T cell receptor beta chains from one sample sequenced in a study of graft-versus-host responses after intestinal transplantation. Their recognized antigens are unknown. Some clones are missing from TCRdb's copy, which holds only in-frame ones; the method was immunoSEQ multiplex PCR. The sample contains approximately 110,000 clones, just under 95% of which appear only once. The material was unstimulated CD8+ T cells sorted from spleen or lymph node cells, obtained before transplant. These receptors were collected from a human donor who was the organ donor for an intestinal transplant.

This rearrangement joins TRBV30 to TRBJ2-2; D is possibly TRBD2 (7 bases). Germline V CDR1 and CDR2: GTSNPN, SVGIG (reference sequence). CDR3 length: 14 residues. V was clipped by 3 bases and J by 5 bases, with 13 bases between them. In nucleotides, the CDR3 is TGTGCCTGGAGCCGGGGGGCGGGGACCGGGGAGCTGTTTTTT. Translation: CAWSRGAGTGELFF.

The chain combines TRBV20-1 with TRBJ2-1; perhaps TRBD1 as D (6 bases). The CDR3 consists of 11 residues. The V end lost 3 bases, the J end lost 10 bases, and 10 bases lay between the germline ends. Germline CDR1 is DFQATT and CDR2 is SNEGSKA (reference sequence). The CDR3 region is CSARQGSEQFF. CDR3 nucleotide sequence: TGCAGTGCTAGGCAGGGGAGCGAGCAGTTCTTC.

J is TRBJ2-5 and V is TRBV29-1, with 9 bases identical to TRBD1. This CDR3 spans 17 amino acids. The germline V gene encodes CDR1 SQVTM and CDR2 ANQGSEA. Trimming removed 1 base from V and 1 base from J; junction bases left unmatched: 10. The CDR3 nucleotides are TGCAGCGTTGAAGCCCACTCCGGGACAGGGTCCCAAGAGACCCAGTACTTC. The encoded protein is CSVEAHSGTGSQETQYF. Based on the CDR3 plus reference TRBV29-1 and TRBJ2-5, the full variable domain is SAVISQKPSRDICQRGTSLTIQCQVDSQVTMMFWYRQQPGQSLTLIATANQGSEATYESGFVIDKFPISRPNLTFSTLTVSNMSPEDSSIYLCSVEAHSGTGSQETQYFGPGTRLLVL.

The chain links TRBV9 to TRBJ2-1; 7 bases match TRBD2. CDR3 length: 16 amino acids. Germline V gives CDR1 SGDLS, CDR2 YYNGEE. Unmatched junction bases numbered 6, after V lost 0 bases and J lost 3 bases. The chain's CDR3 is CASSVGTSGDYNEQFF. CDR3 DNA sequence: TGTGCCAGCAGCGTAGGTACCAGCGGGGACTACAATGAGCAGTTCTTC.

The CDR3 is CSVGTVESNTEAFF. CDR3 in DNA: TGCAGCGTCGGGACAGTGGAATCAAACACTGAAGCTTTCTTT. V and J are TRBV29-1 and TRBJ1-1; 7 bases align to TRBD1. V lost 6 bases and J lost 2; bases outside the gene matches: 9. CDR3 length: 14 residues. Germline-derived CDR1 and CDR2 are SQVTM and ANQGSEA.

V usage is TRBV4-1 and J usage is TRBJ2-7; maybe TRBD1 (5 bases). Trimming shortened V by 4 bases and J by 1 base, and 11 bases separated the two germline ends. Germline V gene data show CDR1 as MGHRA and CDR2 as YSYEKL. The CDR3 covers 14 residues. CDR3 sequence: CASSPEGESYEQYF. DNA of the CDR3: TGCGCCAGCAGCCCCGAAGGGGAATCCTACGAGCAGTACTTC.

The J gene is TRBJ2-7, the V gene TRBV4-3; the D gene is possibly TRBD1 (5 bases). The germline CDR1 and CDR2 sequences are LGHNA and YSLEER. There are 15 residues in the CDR3. Trimming took off 1 base at V and 4 bases at J, with 14 bases between the two ends. The CDR3 DNA sequence: TGCGCCAGCAGCCAAGTCGCAGGGTTGGTGTACGAGCAGTACTTC. Translated: CASSQVAGLVYEQYF.

The chain joins TRBV14 to TRBJ1-2; 7 bases agree with TRBD1. V trimming: 3 bases; J trimming: 8 bases; junction bases outside the gene matches: 6. CDR1 and CDR2 from the germline V gene are SGHDN and FVKESK. CDR3 length equals 13 residues. In nucleotides, the CDR3 is TGTGCCAGCAGCCACACAGGGGTTTTCGGCTACACCTTC. Protein product: CASSHTGVFGYTF.

The J gene is TRBJ2-7, the V gene TRBV27; the match to TRBD2 covers 7 bases. Per germline, CDR1 MNHEY and CDR2 SMNVEV (reference sequence). The CDR3 spans 13 residues. The V segment lost 4 bases and the J segment 3 bases; nucleotides outside the gene matches: 3. CDR3 amino acids: CASSWGTNYEQYF. In nucleotides, the CDR3 is TGTGCCAGCAGTTGGGGGACTAACTACGAGCAGTACTTC.

V gene TRBV4-1 combines with J gene TRBJ1-5, with D possibly being TRBD1 (5 bases). CDR1 is MGHRA and CDR2 is YSYEKL in the germline V gene. This CDR3 is built from 14 residues. Trimming removed 4 bases from V and 3 bases from J, with 10 bases in between. The CDR3 loop reads CASSPGRDNQPQHF. The CDR3 DNA follows: TGCGCCAGCAGCCCGGGACGGGACAATCAGCCCCAGCATTTT.

The V and J genes are TRBV9 and TRBJ2-1; no clear D gene. The CDR3 sequence is 15 residues long. The V gene's germline CDR1 is SGDLS and CDR2 YYNGEE. V was clipped by 4 bases and J by 3 bases, with 14 bases between them. CDR3 amino acids: CASSPLHNNYNEQFF. In DNA, the CDR3 is TGTGCCAGCAGCCCCCTTCACAACAACTACAATGAGCAGTTCTTC.

V and J are TRBV28 and TRBJ2-2; TRBD2 agrees at 7 bases. Per the germline V gene, CDR1 is MDHEN and CDR2 is SYDVKM. The CDR3 loop spans 14 amino acids. Germline trimming cut 6 bases from V and 4 bases from J; bases unmatched to any gene: 5. The CDR3 is CASSHAGATGELFF. CDR3 coding DNA: TGTGCCAGCAGCCACGCGGGAGCCACCGGGGAGCTGTTTTTT.

This clone was seen a single time. The rearrangement links TRBV30 to TRBJ1-1; D is unclear. V dropped 4 bases and J dropped 4 bases, with 10 bases sitting between them. Germline-derived CDR1 and CDR2 are GTSNPN and SVGIG (reference sequence). This CDR3 comprises 12 residues. The CDR3 loop reads CAWNVGSTEAFF. Written as DNA, the CDR3 is TGTGCCTGGAACGTAGGGAGCACTGAAGCTTTCTTT.

The chain combines TRBV11-3 with TRBJ1-1, with D maybe TRBD1 (6 bases). With 1 base removed from V and 0 bases from J, the gap between germline ends came to 6 bases. This CDR3 contains 14 residues. Germline V gene sequence: CDR1 SGHNT, CDR2 YENEEA. CDR3 in amino acids: CASSLGTVNTEAFF. CDR3 bases: TGTGCCAGCAGCTTAGGGACAGTGAACACTGAAGCTTTCTTT.

The chain employs TRBV19 and TRBJ2-5; unclear D gene. Per germline, CDR1 LNHDA and CDR2 SQIVND (reference sequence). This CDR3 has 13 residues. The germline V and J ends were trimmed by 3 bases and 0 bases, with 5 bases remaining between them. CDR3 sequence (DNA): TGTGCCAGTAGTATCGGCAACCAAGAGACCCAGTACTTC. Its translation: CASSIGNQETQYF.

V usage is TRBV29-1 and J usage is TRBJ2-7; the match to TRBD2 covers 11 bases. This CDR3 has 13 residues. Losses at the gene ends were 3 bases for V and 4 bases for J; bases not matched to a gene: 2. CDR1 is SQVTM, CDR2 ANQGSEA, per germline. For the CDR3, the DNA is TGCAGCGTTGAGCTAGCGGGGGGATACGAGCAGTACTTC. Translating gives CSVELAGGYEQYF.

The chain combines TRBV7-6 with TRBJ2-3, with unresolved D. The CDR3 spans 20 residues. Trimming took 2 bases from V and 0 from J, leaving 24 bases between them. The germline V gene encodes CDR1 SGHVS and CDR2 FNYEAQ. This chain's CDR3 is CASSLYSARLYKPSTDTQYF. The CDR3 coding sequence is TGTGCCAGCAGCTTATATTCAGCACGGCTCTATAAACCTAGCACAGATACGCAGTATTTT.

The V gene is TRBV9, the J gene TRBJ1-2; D might be TRBD1 (5 bases). Germline loops: CDR1 SGDLS, CDR2 YYNGEE. The germline V and J ends were trimmed by 3 bases and 5 bases, with 17 bases remaining between them. The length of the CDR3 is 15 residues. CDR3 sequence reads: CASSAWVGAEYGYTF. Here the CDR3 DNA reads TGTGCCAGCAGCGCCTGGGTCGGGGCCGAGTATGGCTACACCTTC. Supplemented by reference TRBV9 and TRBJ1-2, the full variable domain reads DSGVTQTPKHLITATGQRVTLRCSPRSGDLSVYWYQQSLDQGLQFLIQYYNGEERAKGNILERFSAQQFPDLHSELNLSSLELGDSALYFCASSAWVGAEYGYTFGSGTRLTVV.

The rearrangement uses TRBV6-1 and TRBJ2-7; D is ambiguous. The germline V and J ends were trimmed by 3 bases and 2 bases, with 14 bases remaining between them. Germline lookup yields CDR1 MNHNS and CDR2 SASEGT. The CDR3 is 15 amino acids. This chain's CDR3 is CASSDRSRHPYEQYF. CDR3 coding DNA: TGTGCCAGCAGTGACCGTTCTCGACACCCCTACGAGCAGTACTTC.